The 28 T cell receptor beta chains in this list originate from one sample, sequenced in a study of blood T cell repertoires in COVID-19. Method: immunoSEQ multiplex PCR; TCRdb's copy keeps in-frame clones and lacks some. The data show 150,000 to 200,000 clones, more than 75% seen once. The sample consisted of peripheral blood. The origin of the receptors is a man between 40 and 49 years old with active or convalescent COVID-19.

V gene TRBV30 combines with J gene TRBJ1-1; 9 bases fit TRBD1. Trimming took 3 bases from V and 2 from J; bases not matched to a gene: 22. The germline CDR1 and CDR2 sequences are GTSNPN and SVGIG (reference sequence). The CDR3 covers 20 residues. The CDR3 region has the DNA TGTGCCTGGAGCGGAATTATCGCCGGAATCCGGGACAGGGCAAACACTGAAGCTTTCTTT. It is translated as CAWSGIIAGIRDRANTEAFF.

V gene TRBV18 combines with J gene TRBJ2-5, with 9 nucleotides matching TRBD1. In germline, CDR1 is KGHSH, CDR2 LQKENI. The CDR3 consists of 15 residues. The V and J ends lost 2 bases and 5 bases, in that order; junction bases with no gene match: 6. In DNA form, the CDR3 reads TGTGCCAGCTCACCAAGGCTAGGACAGGGGGAGACCCAGTACTTC. It specifies CASSPRLGQGETQYF.

This chain links TRBV4-3 with TRBJ2-2, with D tentatively TRBD2 (5 bases). Germline CDR1 is LGHNA and CDR2 is YSLEER. V was trimmed by 0 bases and J by 6 bases, leaving 11 bases between them. The CDR3 length is 15 residues. The CDR3 sequence is CASSQEQRVAGELFF. The CDR3 nucleotides read TGCGCCAGCAGCCAAGAGCAGAGGGTCGCCGGGGAGCTGTTTTTT.

The V and J genes are TRBV9 and TRBJ2-1; D might be TRBD2 (5 bases). This CDR3 has 13 residues. Trimming removed 0 bases from V and 9 bases from J, with 10 bases in between. CDR1 is SGDLS and CDR2 is YYNGEE in the germline V gene. CDR3 sequence (DNA): TGTGCCAGCAGCGTAGGAACAGCGGCTGAGCAGTTCTTC. It specifies CASSVGTAAEQFF.

The CDR3: CASSPTISGDTQYF. The CDR3 DNA reads TGCGCCAGCAGCCCGACAATAAGCGGAGATACGCAGTATTTT. J is TRBJ2-3 and V is TRBV5-1, with TRBD2 as a possible D gene (5 bases). Trimming removed 4 bases at V and 5 bases at J, with 14 bases between. The germline V gene encodes CDR1 SGHRS and CDR2 YFSETQ. The CDR3 sequence is 14 residues long.

The V call is TRBV7-9, the J call TRBJ2-7, with D uncertain. The CDR3 totals 13 residues. Trimming shortened V by 3 bases and J by 2 bases, and 8 bases separated the two germline ends. CDR1 is SEHNR and CDR2 is FQNEAQ in the germline V gene (reference sequence). The CDR3 loop is CASSLGPPYEQYF. CDR3 bases: TGTGCCAGCAGCTTGGGCCCCCCCTACGAGCAGTACTTC.

The chain uses TRBV19 and TRBJ2-1; D is possibly TRBD1 (6 bases). V was cut by 7 bases and J by 2 bases, with 15 bases left in between. The CDR3 covers 15 residues. Germline lookup yields CDR1 LNHDA and CDR2 SQIVND (reference sequence). This CDR3 reads CASTIDWDTYNEQFF. The CDR3 region has the DNA TGTGCCAGTACCATTGATTGGGACACCTACAATGAGCAGTTCTTC.

This clone has just one count. This chain joins TRBV7-9 and TRBJ2-1, with 9 bases identical to TRBD2. CDR3 length: 16 residues. Germline-derived CDR1 and CDR2 are SEHNR and FQNEAQ (reference sequence). With V trimmed by 5 bases and J by 3 bases, 8 bases remained unmatched. The CDR3 sequence: CASSPGGSGSYNEQFF. In DNA form, the CDR3 reads TGTGCCAGCAGCCCAGGTGGTAGCGGGAGCTACAATGAGCAGTTCTTC. The full variable domain, with the rest looked up from reference TRBV7-9 and TRBJ2-1, is DTGVSQNPRHKITKRGQNVTFRCDPISEHNRLYWYRQTLGQGPEFLTYFQNEAQLEKSRLLSDRFSAERPKGSFSTLEIQRTEQGDSAMYLCASSPGGSGSYNEQFFGPGTRLTVL.

The chain joins TRBV7-3 to TRBJ1-2; D is ambiguous. Trimming took 5 bases from V and 4 from J, leaving 14 bases between them. The V gene's germline CDR1 is SGHTA and CDR2 FQGTGA. The CDR3 runs to 14 residues. The CDR3 DNA reads TGTGCCAGCAGCCCCAGAGTGGGAGCCTATGGCTACACCTTC. Translated: CASSPRVGAYGYTF.

There are a few counts of this clone. The chain has TRBV4-1 and TRBJ2-5; weak D call: TRBD1 (6 bases). The germline CDR1 and CDR2 sequences are MGHRA and YSYEKL. The ends were cut back, 4 bases at V and 2 bases at J, with 11 bases in the middle. This CDR3 spans 14 amino acids. The CDR3 reads CASSPGQLQETQYF. CDR3 nucleotide sequence: TGCGCCAGCAGCCCAGGACAGTTACAAGAGACCCAGTACTTC.

The chain employs TRBV2 and TRBJ2-5, with no clear D. V shed 7 bases and J shed 5 bases, with 20 bases lying between them. The CDR3 loop spans 15 amino acids. Per germline, CDR1 SNHLY and CDR2 FYNNEI. CDR3: CASKAGTSRAETQYF. The CDR3 coding sequence is TGTGCCAGCAAGGCAGGCACCTCAAGAGCTGAGACCCAGTACTTC. The complete variable domain, with remaining parts taken from reference TRBV2 and TRBJ2-5, reads EPEVTQTPSHQVTQMGQEVILRCVPISNHLYFYWYRQILGQKVEFLVSFYNNEISEKSEIFDDQFSVERPDGSNFTLKIRSTKLEDSAMYFCASKAGTSRAETQYFGPGTRLLVL.

The chain links TRBV7-2 to TRBJ2-3, with 7 bases aligning to TRBD2. V trimming: 6 bases; J trimming: 2 bases; junction bases outside the gene matches: 8. This CDR3 is built from 15 residues. Per the germline V gene, CDR1 is SGHTA and CDR2 is FQGNSA. In nucleotides, the CDR3 is TGTGCCAGCAGGGACGGGGGGAGGACCACAGATACGCAGTATTTT. Protein product: CASRDGGRTTDTQYF.

CDR3 residues: CASSLEPGSSPLHF. The CDR3 nucleotides are TGCGCCAGCAGCTTGGAACCAGGAAGCTCACCCCTCCACTTT. The rearrangement uses TRBV5-1 and TRBJ1-6; no clear D. The germline gives CDR1 SGHRS, CDR2 YFSETQ. The CDR3 is 14 residues long. Trimming pared 0 bases from V and 10 bases from J, leaving 11 bases between.

The chain has TRBV27 and TRBJ2-5; the match to TRBD2 covers 11 bases. The CDR3 contains 16 residues. V dropped 4 bases and J dropped 4; count of bases not matched to a gene: 8. The germline V gene encodes CDR1 MNHEY and CDR2 SMNVEV (reference sequence). The chain's CDR3 is CASSSKKLAGVETQYF. The CDR3 DNA reads TGTGCCAGCAGTTCCAAAAAACTAGCGGGAGTAGAGACCCAGTACTTC.

V usage is TRBV19 and J usage is TRBJ2-1; 12 bases line up with TRBD2. Germline V gene data show CDR1 as LNHDA and CDR2 as SQIVND (reference sequence). The CDR3 has 19 residues. The ends lost 4 bases at V and 0 bases at J; junction bases unmatched: 10. The DNA for the CDR3 is TGTGCCAGTAGTAAAACTAGCGGGGGGTTCTTTAGCTCCTACAATGAGCAGTTCTTC. Encoded protein: CASSKTSGGFFSSYNEQFF.

The chain recombines TRBV6-5 with TRBJ1-2, with D unclear. The V and J ends lost 0 bases and 8 bases respectively, with 19 bases between them. Germline assignment: CDR1 MNHEY and CDR2 SVGAGI. The CDR3 covers 16 residues. In nucleotides, the CDR3 is TGTGCCAGCAGTTACTCCTTGGGAGGTCTCAACGGGGGCTACACCTTC. This sequence encodes CASSYSLGGLNGGYTF.

The chain couples TRBV3-1 (or the pseudogene TRBV3-2) to TRBJ2-1; maybe TRBD1 (5 bases). The length of the CDR3 is 14 residues. The V end lost 2 bases, the J end lost 9 bases, and 14 bases lay between the germline ends. Per germline, CDR1 LGHDT and CDR2 YNNKEL (reference sequence). This chain's CDR3 is CASSQSLGPREQFF. In DNA form, the CDR3 reads TGTGCCAGCAGCCAATCATTGGGGCCCCGTGAGCAGTTCTTC.

This rearrangement joins TRBV12-3 or TRBV12-4 to TRBJ1-1; D remains unclear. CDR3 length: 13 residues. Trimming removed 3 bases at V and 7 bases at J, with 12 bases between. The CDR3 is CASSFGKAGEAFF. CDR3 coding DNA: TGTGCCAGCAGTTTCGGGAAGGCCGGTGAAGCTTTCTTT.

V usage is TRBV24-1 and J usage is TRBJ2-2, with 9 nucleotides matching TRBD1. V dropped 0 bases and J dropped 5; count of bases not matched to a gene: 6. This CDR3 is built from 17 residues. Germline V gene sequence: CDR1 KGHDR, CDR2 SFDVKD. CDR3: CATSDLGTGQGTGELFF. The CDR3 DNA sequence: TGTGCCACCAGTGATTTGGGGACAGGGCAAGGAACCGGGGAGCTGTTTTTT.

The chain recombines TRBV28 with TRBJ2-7; D is unclear. The CDR3 covers 11 residues. CDR1 is MDHEN, CDR2 SYDVKM, per germline. Trimming shortened V by 3 bases and J by 6 bases, and 6 bases separated the two germline ends. CDR3 nucleotides: TGTGCCAGCAGTTTCTGGAGCGAGCAGTACTTC. Amino acid sequence: CASSFWSEQYF.

V is TRBV24-1 and J is TRBJ2-2; 9 nucleotides match TRBD1. CDR1 is KGHDR, CDR2 SFDVKD, per germline. The CDR3 spans 17 residues. Unmatched junction bases numbered 11, after V lost 3 bases and J lost 7 bases. CDR3: CATSDPGQGKGVGELFF. The CDR3 region has the DNA TGTGCCACCAGTGATCCTGGACAGGGGAAGGGTGTCGGGGAGCTGTTTTTT.

This clone has only one observation. The chain uses TRBV2 and TRBJ2-7, with a possible D match to TRBD2 (6 bases). From germline, CDR1 is SNHLY and CDR2 FYNNEI. This CDR3 is 14 amino acids long. V lost 4 bases to trimming and J lost 2 bases, with 12 bases between them. In DNA, the CDR3 is TGTGCCAGCAGTGGGGGGGACCCTCCCTACGAGCAGTACTTC. This sequence encodes CASSGGDPPYEQYF. Filled out from reference TRBV2 and TRBJ2-7, the complete variable domain reads EPEVTQTPSHQVTQMGQEVILRCVPISNHLYFYWYRQILGQKVEFLVSFYNNEISEKSEIFDDQFSVERPDGSNFTLKIRSTKLEDSAMYFCASSGGDPPYEQYFGPGTRLTVT.

This clone was seen a handful of times. The chain carries TRBV11-3 and TRBJ2-1; D possibly corresponds to TRBD1 (5 bases). Trimming left V 2 bases short and J 8 bases short, with 16 bases between. CDR3 size: 15 residues. Germline lookup yields CDR1 SGHNT and CDR2 YENEEA. CDR3: CASSLRGGQGYEQFF. CDR3 nucleotides: TGTGCCAGCAGCTTAAGGGGTGGGCAGGGATATGAGCAGTTCTTC.

This chain links TRBV9 with TRBJ2-5; D is undetermined. The germline V and J ends were trimmed by 0 bases and 3 bases, with 12 bases remaining between them. This CDR3 is built from 15 residues. Germline loops: CDR1 SGDLS, CDR2 YYNGEE. CDR3 sequence reads: CASSVDHRIKETQYF. The CDR3 bases are TGTGCCAGCAGCGTAGACCACAGAATAAAAGAGACCCAGTACTTC.

The chain is built from TRBV28 and TRBJ2-5; 8 bases match TRBD2. Germline V gene lookup returns CDR1 MDHEN and CDR2 SYDVKM. V was pared by 7 bases and J by 5 bases, with 6 bases of the junction left unmatched. This CDR3 spans 13 amino acids. CDR3 DNA sequence: TGTGCCAGCACCGGGGGGGAGCGGGAGACCCAGTACTTC. Encoded protein: CASTGGERETQYF.

This clone was observed a few times. The V gene is TRBV6-6, the J gene TRBJ1-2, with 9 positions matching TRBD1. Germline V gene data show CDR1 as MNHNY and CDR2 as SVGAGI (reference sequence). The trim removed 6 bases at V and 2 bases at J, leaving 10 bases unmatched. The CDR3 contains 16 residues. Written as DNA, the CDR3 is TGTGCCAGCAGCTTTCATCCGGGACAGGGAAACTATGGCTACACCTTC. Translated: CASSFHPGQGNYGYTF.

The chain combines TRBV29-1 with TRBJ1-4; D is possibly TRBD1 (6 bases). Per the germline V gene, CDR1 is SQVTM and CDR2 is ANQGSEA. The CDR3 length is 12 residues. DNA for the CDR3: TGCATAGCGGCAGGGGAGGGAGAAAAACTGTTTTTT. Protein product: CIAAGEGEKLFF. The whole variable domain, filled in from reference TRBV29-1 and TRBJ1-4, reads SAVISQKPSRDICQRGTSLTIQCQVDSQVTMMFWYRQQPGQSLTLIATANQGSEATYESGFVIDKFPISRPNLTFSTLTVSNMSPEDSSIYLCIAAGEGEKLFFGSGTQLSVL.

The chain carries TRBV5-6 and TRBJ2-7; 12 nucleotides line up with TRBD2. The CDR3 extends over 15 amino acids. Trimming at V came to 2 bases and at J to 6 bases, leaving 6 bases not matched to a gene. Germline assignment: CDR1 SGHDT and CDR2 YYEEEE. The chain's CDR3 is CASSLRLAGVGEQYF. The CDR3 bases are TGTGCCAGCAGCTTAAGACTAGCGGGAGTAGGCGAGCAGTACTTC.